This T cell receptor (beta chain) came from a study of T-cell reconstitution after alpha-beta-depleted transplantation in children. Study-level results: T-cell counts and diversity at one year following transplant were attributed mainly to newly produced T cells.

As for this clonotype: The antigen is undetermined.

Unique molecular identifiers featured in how the TCRbeta library was prepared. TCRdb processed the PCR reads anew with MiXCR; each CDR3 protein has one entry. The repertoire consists of about 610,000 distinct CDR3 sequences, with more than 20% occurring once and the leading ten covering approximately 33%. The receptor comes from a boy under three years old with Wiskott-Aldrich syndrome, due to receive a stem cell transplant. Source: PBMCs, taken before TCRalphabeta/CD19-depleted stem cell transplant.

The CDR3 region has the DNA TGTGCCAGCAGTTTATTACGGGGCCACGAGCAGTACTTC. This sequence encodes CASSLLRGHEQYF. This chain links TRBV27 with TRBJ2-7; D is possibly TRBD1 or TRBD2 (5 bases each). CDR3 length: 13 residues. V was clipped by 1 base and J by 5 bases, with 9 bases between them. Germline CDR1 and CDR2: MNHEY and SMNVEV (reference sequence).